The clone carrying this T cell receptor (beta chain) came up many times. V dropped 2 bases and J dropped 8; count of bases not matched to a gene: 5. The CDR3 totals 13 residues. CDR1 LNHNV and CDR2 YYDKDF come from the germline V gene (reference sequence). This sample was included in a study of T cells after yellow fever vaccination. Study findings and constraints: Abundant bulk-population clonotypes could contaminate the FACS-sorted repertoires.

UMIs and a universal primer site were added when TCR cDNA was made by 5'RACE template switching. TCRdb re-called the 5' RACE reads with MiXCR, one entry per CDR3 protein. This sample carries about 27,000 distinct CDR3 sequences, roughly 4.5% of them seen once, and the ten largest clones take around 35%. This clonotype was sampled from a man aged 18 to 30 who received the YFV17D yellow fever vaccine. Sequenced here: PBMCs, either bulk or a sorted T-cell subset (CD4+, CD8+, memory, or dextramer-sorted; not recorded which), sampled on the day of the yellow fever booster vaccination. The chain uses TRBV15 and TRBJ1-2; 7 bases are a match to TRBD1. The CDR3, as DNA: TGTGCCACCAGCAGAACCACAGGGGAAGGCTACACCTTC. This gives the protein CATSRTTGEGYTF.